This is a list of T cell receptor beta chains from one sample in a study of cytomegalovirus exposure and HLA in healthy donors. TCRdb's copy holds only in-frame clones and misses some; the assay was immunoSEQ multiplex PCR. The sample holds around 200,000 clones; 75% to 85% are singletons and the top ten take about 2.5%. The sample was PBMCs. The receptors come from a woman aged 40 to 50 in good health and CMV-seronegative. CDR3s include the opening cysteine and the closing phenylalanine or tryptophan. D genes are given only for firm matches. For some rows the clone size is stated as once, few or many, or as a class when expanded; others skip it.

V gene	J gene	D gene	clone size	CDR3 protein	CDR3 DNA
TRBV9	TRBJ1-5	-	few	CASSVGLEGGSNQPQHF	TGTGCCAGCAGCGTAGGGCTCGAGGGAGGTAGCAATCAGCCCCAGCATTTT
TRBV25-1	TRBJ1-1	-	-	CASRQLNTEAFF	TGTGCCAGCAGACAGCTGAACACTGAAGCTTTCTTT
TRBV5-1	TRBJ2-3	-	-	CASSLEAGTSTDTQYF	TGCGCCAGCAGCTTGGAGGCGGGGACTAGCACAGATACGCAGTATTTT
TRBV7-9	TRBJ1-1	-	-	CASSEDTAIPEAFF	TGTGCCAGCAGCGAGGACACAGCCATCCCTGAAGCTTTCTTC
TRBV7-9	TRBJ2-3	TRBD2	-	CASSSRLAGGTDTQYF	TGTGCCAGCAGCTCGCGACTAGCGGGAGGCACAGATACGCAGTATTTT
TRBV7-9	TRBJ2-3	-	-	CASSSKPGHLSTDTQYF	TGTGCCAGCAGCAGTAAACCGGGACACCTTAGCACAGATACGCAGTATTTT
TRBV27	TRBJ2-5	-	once	CASSRTSGQETQYF	TGTGCCAGCTCCCGTACCAGCGGCCAAGAGACCCAGTACTTC
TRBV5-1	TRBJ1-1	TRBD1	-	CASSPGQSNTEAFF	TGCGCCAGCAGCCCGGGACAGTCGAACACTGAAGCTTTCTTT
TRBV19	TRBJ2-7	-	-	CASSRGHGNEQYF	TGTGCCAGTAGTAGGGGCCATGGGAACGAGCAGTACTTC
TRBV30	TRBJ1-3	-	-	CAWSTTGPGNTIYF	TGTGCCTGGAGTACAACAGGACCTGGAAACACCATATATTTT
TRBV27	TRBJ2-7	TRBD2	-	CASSLSSGGLWDEQYF	TGTGCCAGCAGTTTAAGTTCGGGGGGGCTTTGGGACGAGCAGTACTTC
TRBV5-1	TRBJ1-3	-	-	CASSLTGSSDTIYF	TGCGCCAGCAGCTTGACAGGGTCTTCGGACACCATATATTTT
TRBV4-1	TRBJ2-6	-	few	CASSQRKTVVSSGANVLTF	TGCGCCAGCAGCCAACGAAAGACAGTTGTTAGCTCTGGGGCCAACGTCCTGACTTTC
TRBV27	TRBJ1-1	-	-	CASSLVRNTEAFF	TGTGCCAGCAGTTTAGTCAGGAACACTGAAGCTTTCTTT
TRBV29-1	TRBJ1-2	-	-	CSVVGGVYGYTF	TGCAGCGTTGTTGGGGGGGTCTATGGCTACACCTTC
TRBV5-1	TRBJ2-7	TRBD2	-	CASSLAGTSGGHSYEQYF	TGCGCCAGCAGCTTGGCCGGGACTAGCGGAGGCCACTCCTACGAGCAGTACTTC
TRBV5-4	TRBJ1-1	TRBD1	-	CASSLITGDTEAFF	TGTGCCAGCAGCTTGATCACAGGGGACACTGAAGCTTTCTTT
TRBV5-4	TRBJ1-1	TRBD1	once	CASSGVRTGSTEAFF	TGTGCCAGCAGCGGCGTACGGACAGGGAGCACTGAAGCTTTCTTT
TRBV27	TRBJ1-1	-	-	CASSLSGRRVWAFF	TGTGCCAGCAGTTTATCGGGCAGGCGGGTGTGGGCTTTCTTT
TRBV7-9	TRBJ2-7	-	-	CASSLVVSGGYEQYF	TGTGCCAGCAGCTTAGTCGTTAGCGGCGGCTACGAGCAGTACTTC
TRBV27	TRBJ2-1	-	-	CASSSDSEEQFF	TGTGCCAGCAGTTCGGACTCCGAGGAGCAGTTCTTC
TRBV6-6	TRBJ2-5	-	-	CASSPPLGAGQETQYF	TGTGCCAGCAGCCCCCCTCTGGGAGCCGGCCAAGAGACCCAGTACTTC
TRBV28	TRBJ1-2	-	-	CASSLDSANYGYTF	TGTGCCAGCAGTCTGGACAGCGCTAACTATGGCTACACCTTC
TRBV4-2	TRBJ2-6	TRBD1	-	CASGFPTGGYSSGANVLTF	TGTGCCAGCGGGTTTCCCACAGGGGGATACTCCTCTGGGGCCAACGTCCTGACTTTC
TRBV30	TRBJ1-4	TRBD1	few	CAWSGGTGGNEKLFF	TGTGCCTGGAGTGGAGGGACAGGGGGGAATGAAAAACTGTTTTTT
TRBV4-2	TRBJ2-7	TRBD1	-	CASTPGQGATYEQYF	TGTGCCAGCACTCCGGGACAGGGGGCGACCTACGAGCAGTACTTC
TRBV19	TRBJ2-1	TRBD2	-	CASRSLPGLAGGPEKEQFF	TGTGCCAGTAGGAGTCTCCCGGGACTAGCGGGAGGCCCTGAGAAGGAGCAGTTCTTC
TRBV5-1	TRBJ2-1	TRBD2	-	CASRGGRTRYNEQFF	TGCGCCAGCAGGGGCGGGAGGACTCGCTACAATGAGCAGTTCTTC
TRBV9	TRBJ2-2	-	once	CASSVIATTNTGELFF	TGTGCCAGCAGCGTAATCGCGACTACGAACACCGGGGAGCTGTTTTTT
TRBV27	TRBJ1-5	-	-	CASSLRQFNQPQHF	TGTGCCAGCAGTTTACGACAGTTCAATCAGCCCCAGCATTTT
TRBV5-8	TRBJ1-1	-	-	CASSRGGRKNTEAFF	TGTGCCAGCAGCCGGGGGGGTAGGAAGAACACTGAAGCTTTCTTT
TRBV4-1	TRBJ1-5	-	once	CASSHKAGQLGNQPQHF	TGCGCCAGCAGCCACAAGGCGGGGCAGTTAGGCAATCAGCCCCAGCATTTT
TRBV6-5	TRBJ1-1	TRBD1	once	CASSLQGRSTEAFF	TGTGCCAGCAGTTTACAGGGGAGAAGCACTGAAGCTTTCTTT
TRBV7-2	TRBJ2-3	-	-	CASSSQKDRPTDTQYF	TGTGCCAGCAGCTCGCAGAAAGACAGGCCCACAGATACGCAGTATTTT
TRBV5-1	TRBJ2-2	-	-	CASSIPGLQNTGELFF	TGCGCCAGCAGCATACCGGGACTCCAGAACACCGGGGAGCTGTTTTTT
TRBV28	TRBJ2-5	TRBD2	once	CASTLPGLAGGPGGETQYF	TGTGCCAGTACCCTACCGGGACTAGCGGGAGGCCCTGGGGGAGAGACCCAGTACTTC
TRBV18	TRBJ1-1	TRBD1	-	CASSPQGARNTEAFF	TGTGCCAGCTCACCCCAGGGGGCTCGGAACACTGAAGCTTTCTTT
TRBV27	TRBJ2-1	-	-	CASSSLRLTSYNEQFF	TGTGCCAGCAGTTCCCTAAGACTGACGTCCTACAATGAGCAGTTCTTC
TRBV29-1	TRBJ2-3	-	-	CSVGTGTSTDTQYF	TGCAGCGTTGGGACGGGAACTAGCACAGATACGCAGTATTTT
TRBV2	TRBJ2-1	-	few	CVQRALNNEQFF	TGTGTTCAGCGAGCCCTGAACAATGAGCAGTTCTTC
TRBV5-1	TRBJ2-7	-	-	CASNGGGGTGEQYF	TGCGCCAGCAACGGGGGAGGGGGTACAGGCGAGCAGTACTTC
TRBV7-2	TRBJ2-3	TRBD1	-	CASSSGTGGSDTQYF	TGTGCCAGCAGCTCAGGGACAGGGGGGTCAGATACGCAGTATTTT
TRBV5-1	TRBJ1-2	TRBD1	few	CASSYNIRTGEGYTF	TGCGCCAGCAGCTACAATATAAGGACAGGGGAAGGCTACACCTTC
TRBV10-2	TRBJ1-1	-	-	CASSLTGSTEAFF	TGCGCCAGCAGTCTCACGGGGTCCACTGAAGCTTTCTTT
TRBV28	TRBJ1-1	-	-	CATSHRLGAQEAFF	TGTGCCACCAGTCATCGTCTTGGGGCCCAGGAAGCTTTCTTT
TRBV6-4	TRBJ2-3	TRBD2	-	CASSYSGRGDTQYF	TGTGCCAGCAGCTATAGCGGGAGAGGAGATACGCAGTATTTT
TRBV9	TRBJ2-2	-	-	CASSVAPNTGELFF	TGTGCCAGCAGCGTAGCTCCGAACACCGGGGAGCTGTTTTTT
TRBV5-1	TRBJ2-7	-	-	CASREGGAGSYEQYF	TGCGCCAGCAGGGAGGGGGGAGCGGGATCCTACGAGCAGTACTTC
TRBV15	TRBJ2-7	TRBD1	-	CATSRDPDREQYF	TGTGCCACCAGCAGAGATCCGGACAGGGAGCAGTACTTC